Only a few counts were recorded for the clone carrying this TCR beta chain. TCRdb re-called the RT-PCR reads with MiXCR, one entry per CDR3 protein. This table holds roughly 550,000 distinct CDR3 sequences, approximately 24% found once. The data are from a study of response to subunit inactivated influenza vaccine. The V end lost 0 bases, the J end lost 4 bases, and 13 bases lay between the germline ends. From germline, CDR1 is LGHNA and CDR2 YSLEER. This CDR3 comprises 15 residues. The same data also contributed to another study, on T cells expressing NK-cell markers. That source notes: Generation of TCR beta cDNA was performed by 5'RACE template switching incorporating UMIs. In several experiments, an anti-gamma-delta TCR antibody restricted sorting to alpha-beta TCR T cells. About six donors carried dominant NKG2C+ clonotypes that made up roughly 1.0-7.0% of their CD8+ T cells. Topping the CD3+CD56-NKG2C+ fraction as well were these clonotypes, in several donors.

This chain connects TRBV4-3 to TRBJ2-7; D perhaps matches TRBD2 (5 bases). This clonotype originated in a man aged 50 to 59 who received an inactivated influenza vaccine. The sample in question was CD4+ T cells sorted from PBMCs, obtained roughly 12 days after vaccination. The CDR3 spells CASSQDHADYYEQYF. The CDR3 region has the DNA TGCGCCAGCAGCCAAGATCACGCAGACTATTACGAGCAGTACTTC.